The 10 T cell receptor beta chains below come from one sample, sequenced in a study of regulatory T cells in long-lasting Graves disease. Sample time point: newly diagnosed GD, antithyroid drugs for less than 3 months. The TCR library was made from RNA that had been extracted from PBMCs in TRIzol. CDR3 regions were amplified by Arm-PCR using iRepertoire HTBI primers to build TCR beta libraries. In TCRdb, the multiplex PCR reads were re-called with MiXCR into one record per CDR3 protein. The top ten clones hold 20% to 25% of a sample with 350,000 to 500,000 distinct CDR3 sequences, around 17% of them seen once. This sample also appeared in a second study, on T cells in Graves' hyperthyroidism and ophthalmopathy.

The specimen comprised peripheral blood mononuclear cells (PBMCs), sampled at new diagnosis, from a patient treated with antithyroid drugs. The receptor source for this set is a woman in her late teens or twenties with Graves disease.

This clonotype was found a few times. The chain couples TRBV12-3 or TRBV12-4 to TRBJ2-7; D possibly matches TRBD1 or TRBD2 (5 bases each). The CDR3 is 14 amino acids. Deletions cut 5 bases from V and 2 bases from J, with 13 bases between. The CDR3 nucleotides read TGTGCCAGCAGTAGGGACGGTAACACCTACGAGCAGTACTTC. It translates to CASSRDGNTYEQYF.

This clonotype came up a few times. This chain connects TRBV5-6 to TRBJ2-1; tentatively, D is TRBD1 or TRBD2 (5 bases each). This CDR3 spans 17 amino acids. Germline loops: CDR1 SGHDT, CDR2 YYEEEE. The V and J ends lost 4 bases and 3 bases respectively, with 20 bases between them. The CDR3 loop reads CASSPGGGTAFYNEQFF. CDR3 nucleotides: TGTGCCAGCAGCCCTGGGGGTGGGACCGCGTTCTACAATGAGCAGTTCTTC.

This clonotype was seen a handful of times. CDR3 loop: CASRTGLAEGGEQFF. CDR3 bases: TGCGCCAGCAGGACAGGACTAGCGGAAGGGGGTGAGCAGTTCTTC. The chain employs TRBV5-1 and TRBJ2-1; TRBD2 matches at 10 bases. The CDR3 runs 15 residues. Trimming cost V 5 bases and J 9 bases; bases outside gene matches: 11. Germline CDR1 is SGHRS and CDR2 is YFSETQ.

This clonotype was counted many times. The J gene is TRBJ2-3, the V gene TRBV12-3 or TRBV12-4, with 7 bases lining up with TRBD1. V shed 3 bases and J 5 bases; nucleotides not matched to a gene: 2. The CDR3 spans 13 residues. CDR3 residues: CASSFTGEDTQYF. CDR3 in DNA: TGTGCCAGCAGTTTTACAGGGGAAGATACGCAGTATTTT.

The genes are TRBV19 and TRBJ2-2, with D uncertain. Germline V gene sequence: CDR1 LNHDA, CDR2 SQIVND (reference sequence). This CDR3 has 13 amino acids. Between the trimmed V and J ends, which lost 5 bases and 7 bases, there was a span of 11 bases. CDR3 DNA sequence: TGTGCCAGTAGTCCCCTCGCTGGCGGGGAGCTGTTTTTT. Amino acid sequence: CASSPLAGGELFF.

In this sample, this clonotype turned up a few times. The rearrangement joins TRBV7-2 to TRBJ1-2, with a weak D call TRBD1 (6 bases). The V gene lost 1 base and the J gene lost 8 bases, with 17 bases spanning the gap. CDR1 SGHTA and CDR2 FQGNSA come from the germline V gene. The CDR3 length is 15 residues. The CDR3 loop is CASSLELGGSGGYTF. DNA of the CDR3: TGTGCCAGCAGCTTAGAATTGGGGGGCTCTGGAGGCTACACCTTC. Complete variable domain (other parts from reference TRBV7-2 and TRBJ1-2): GAGVSQSPSNKVTEKGKDVELRCDPISGHTALYWYRQSLGQGLEFLIYFQGNSAPDKSGLPSDRFSAERTGGSVSTLTIQRTQQEDSAVYLCASSLELGGSGGYTFGSGTRLTVV.

This chain links TRBV18 with TRBJ2-5, with 7 positions matching TRBD2. V lost 3 bases to trimming and J lost 5 bases; unmatched junction nucleotides: 6. The CDR3 is 14 residues long. CDR1 is KGHSH and CDR2 is LQKENI in the germline V gene. CDR3 sequence reads: CASSPSGGGETQYF. Here the CDR3 DNA reads TGTGCCAGCTCACCGTCGGGGGGTGGCGAGACCCAGTACTTC.

At least ten counts were recorded for this clonotype. The chain joins TRBV2 to TRBJ2-1; 11 positions agree with TRBD2. Germline CDR1 SNHLY, CDR2 FYNNEI. Trimming cost V 2 bases and J 8 bases; bases outside gene matches: 8. The CDR3 is 16 residues long. CDR3 bases: TGTGCCAGCAGTGAACGGCTAGCGGGAGGTGGGGATGAGCAGTTCTTC. Translated: CASSERLAGGGDEQFF.

The CDR3 sequence is CASSPSGMGQPQHF. As DNA, the CDR3 is TGTGCCAGTAGTCCTTCGGGGATGGGCCAGCCCCAGCATTTT. The V gene is TRBV19, the J gene TRBJ1-5; D not resolved. Germline V gene data show CDR1 as LNHDA and CDR2 as SQIVND (reference sequence). V was shortened by 5 bases and J by 7 bases, with 15 bases between the two germline ends. This CDR3 region has 14 residues.

In its sample, this clonotype was seen many times. The chain couples TRBV12-3 or TRBV12-4 to TRBJ2-3; D gene uncertain. Trimming removed 5 bases from V and 5 bases from J, with 11 bases in between. The CDR3 has 13 residues. The chain's CDR3 is CASSVAIIDTQYF. The CDR3, as DNA: TGTGCCAGCAGTGTGGCGATAATAGATACGCAGTATTTT.